These 2 T cell receptor beta chains originate from one sample sequenced in a study of response to subunit inactivated influenza vaccine (dated by TCRdb to 2016 to 2018). Library preparation employed RT-PCR. Data came from an Illumina HiSeq 2500. TCRdb cleaned the public reads at Q25 with fastp, built clones with MiXCR and kept in-frame beta chains. Merged by CDR3 protein, the rows form single entries marked with the most common genes and DNA. This sample holds a few hundred thousand distinct CDR3 sequences; roughly 7.9% were observed only once. About 12% of the sample comes from the top ten. Sample: PBMCs from blood, taken around 25 months after vaccination. The receptors were sampled from a man aged 45 to 75 who received an inactivated influenza vaccine. Donor details come from another sample of the same person, matched by shared clones.

CDR3: CASSLWGEAGLGTGELFF. CDR3 in DNA: TGTGCCAGCAGTTTATGGGGGGAAGCGGGACTGGGGACCGGGGAGCTGTTTTTT. The chain links TRBV12-3 or TRBV12-4 to TRBJ2-2; 7 nucleotides line up with TRBD2. V trimming: 2 bases; J trimming: 5 bases; junction bases outside the gene matches: 14. This CDR3 contains 18 residues.

The sample holds many counts of this clonotype. The chain combines TRBV7-9 with TRBJ2-5; D uncertain. The CDR3 totals 12 residues. The V gene's germline CDR1 is SEHNR and CDR2 FQNEAQ (reference sequence). The ends were cut back, 6 bases at V and 4 bases at J, with 9 bases in the middle. The CDR3 DNA sequence: TGTGCCAGCAGTGGCCTAGGAGAGACCCAGTACTTC. Encoded protein: CASSGLGETQYF.